Following are 24 T cell receptor beta chains from one sample sequenced in a study of blood T cell repertoires in COVID-19. Generated by immunoSEQ multiplex PCR, the TCRdb table keeps only in-frame clones and is missing some. The sample lists 250,000 to 350,000 clones, nearly 90% occurring once. Specimen: PBMCs or T cells enriched from blood (not recorded which). These receptors were taken from a woman aged 18-29 years with acute COVID-19.

The chain joins TRBV29-1 to TRBJ2-5; 10 bases are a match to TRBD1. This CDR3 region has 13 residues. Germline CDR1 SQVTM, CDR2 ANQGSEA. With V trimmed by 5 bases and J by 6 bases, 6 bases remained unmatched. CDR3 region: CSVYGTGEKTQYF. The CDR3, as DNA: TGCAGCGTTTACGGGACAGGGGAAAAGACCCAGTACTTC. Full variable domain (remainder filled in from reference TRBV29-1 and TRBJ2-5): SAVISQKPSRDICQRGTSLTIQCQVDSQVTMMFWYRQQPGQSLTLIATANQGSEATYESGFVIDKFPISRPNLTFSTLTVSNMSPEDSSIYLCSVYGTGEKTQYFGPGTRLLVL.

This chain links TRBV7-3 with TRBJ2-5; 7 nucleotides agree with TRBD1. The CDR3 has 15 residues. Germline assignment: CDR1 SGHTA and CDR2 FQGTGA. Losses at the gene ends were 5 bases for V and 1 base for J; bases not matched to a gene: 7. CDR3 region: CASSPGGQPQETQYF. The CDR3 DNA reads TGTGCCAGCAGCCCAGGGGGACAGCCCCAAGAGACCCAGTACTTC.

The V and J genes are TRBV2 and TRBJ2-1, with a possible D match to TRBD2 (5 bases). V shed 7 bases and J shed 9 bases, with 10 bases lying between them. Germline loops: CDR1 SNHLY, CDR2 FYNNEI. This CDR3 contains 11 residues. CDR3 loop: CASKERSEQFF. CDR3 bases: TGTGCCAGCAAGGAGCGGAGTGAGCAGTTCTTC.

The chain carries TRBV29-1 and TRBJ2-5; D might be TRBD2 (6 bases). The CDR3 is made up of 13 amino acids. Trimming cost V 1 base and J 5 bases, with 11 bases left between them. Germline-derived CDR1 and CDR2 are SQVTM and ANQGSEA. The CDR3 DNA reads as TGCAGCGTTGAAGGGCAGGCGGGGGAGACCCAGTACTTC. Translation gives CSVEGQAGETQYF.

The chain carries TRBV7-8 and TRBJ1-2; D is uncertain. Deletions cut 4 bases from V and 4 bases from J, with 25 bases between. The germline V gene has CDR1 SGHVS and CDR2 FQNEAQ. This CDR3 contains 18 residues. The CDR3 DNA reads TGTGCCAGCAGCTCGATAAAGACACATCTGGGAGAACGCTATGGCTACACCTTC. This gives the protein CASSSIKTHLGERYGYTF.

Remarks on this clone: The junction departs from germline at one end; a sequencing error may be responsible. J is TRBJ2-7 and V is TRBV11-2; D remains ambiguous. The CDR3 runs 14 residues. Looked up from germline, CDR1 is SGHAT and CDR2 is FQNNGV. In DNA, the CDR3 is TGTGCCTGCAGTCTCCGACACGGCTCCTACGAGCAGTACTTC. It encodes CACSLRHGSYEQYF.

CDR3 bases: TGTGCCAGCAGCCCATATGACCGCGGGGAGCAGTACTTC. It yields the protein CASSPYDRGEQYF. The V call is TRBV3-1 (or the pseudogene TRBV3-2), the J call TRBJ2-7; possible D gene TRBD2, 5 bases. CDR3 length equals 13 residues. In germline, CDR1 is LGHDT, CDR2 YNNKEL (reference sequence). Trimming pared 4 bases from V and 7 bases from J, leaving 14 bases between.

The J gene is TRBJ2-3, the V gene TRBV28, with D maybe TRBD1 (5 bases). CDR1 and CDR2 from the germline V gene are MDHEN and SYDVKM. CDR3 length: 19 amino acids. V lost 5 bases and J 0 bases, leaving 24 bases between the germline ends. The CDR3 nucleotides read TGTGCCAGCAGTGCCCCGGTGAGCTGGGGCGGAACTAGCACAGATACGCAGTATTTT. Amino acids: CASSAPVSWGGTSTDTQYF.

This chain joins TRBV10-3 and TRBJ1-6; D gene unclear. The V gene lost 0 bases and the J gene lost 9 bases, with 6 bases spanning the gap. The CDR3 totals 13 residues. CDR1 ENHRY and CDR2 SYGVKD come from the germline V gene. The CDR3 region is CAISESEGSPLHF. CDR3 nucleotide sequence: TGTGCCATCAGTGAGTCAGAGGGTTCACCCCTCCACTTT.

The CDR3 region is CASKFLPGNNEQFF. The DNA of the CDR3 is TGTGCCAGCAAATTCCTCCCCGGGAACAATGAGCAGTTCTTC. V gene TRBV11-2 combines with J gene TRBJ2-1, with D tentatively TRBD2 (5 bases). CDR3 length: 14 amino acids. CDR1 SGHAT and CDR2 FQNNGV come from the germline V gene. Between the trimmed V and J ends, which lost 7 bases and 5 bases, there was a span of 15 bases. Supplemented by reference TRBV11-2 and TRBJ2-1, the full variable domain reads EAGVAQSPRYKIIEKRQSVAFWCNPISGHATLYWYQQILGQGPKLLIQFQNNGVVDDSQLPKDRFSAERLKGVDSTLKIQPAKLEDSAVYLCASKFLPGNNEQFFGPGTRLTVL.

The chain links TRBV28 to TRBJ2-5, with 11 bases that match TRBD2. The germline CDR1 and CDR2 sequences are MDHEN and SYDVKM. The V segment lost 3 bases and the J segment 2 bases; nucleotides outside the gene matches: 5. This CDR3 has 16 amino acids. The CDR3 here is CASSFYSGRAQETQYF. In DNA form, the CDR3 reads TGTGCCAGCAGTTTTTATAGCGGGAGGGCGCAAGAGACCCAGTACTTC.

J is TRBJ1-3 and V is TRBV28; 8 nucleotides line up with TRBD1. There are 16 residues in the CDR3. Germline CDR1 MDHEN, CDR2 SYDVKM. With V trimmed by 5 bases and J by 4 bases, 10 bases remained unmatched. The CDR3 region is CASSRGTGDRGNTIYF. The CDR3 nucleotides read TGTGCCAGCAGTAGGGGGACAGGCGACCGGGGAAACACCATATATTTT.

This sequence joins TRBV18 and TRBJ1-2; D is ambiguous. The CDR3 consists of 14 residues. V was cut by 2 bases and J by 4 bases, with 11 bases left in between. Germline V lookup: CDR1 KGHSH, CDR2 LQKENI. The CDR3 coding sequence is TGTGCCAGCTCACCAGGCGAGGGCCCCTATGGCTACACCTTC. As protein: CASSPGEGPYGYTF.

The chain combines TRBV18 with TRBJ2-7, with D perhaps TRBD1 (5 bases). Germline lookup yields CDR1 KGHSH and CDR2 LQKENI. V was pared by 4 bases and J by 0 bases, with 13 bases between. This CDR3 has 15 amino acids. The CDR3 DNA is TGTGCCAGCTCACTCAGGGCTACAAGCTCCTACGAGCAGTACTTC. Residues: CASSLRATSSYEQYF. Combining the CDR3 with reference TRBV18 and TRBJ2-7 gives the whole variable domain NAGVMQNPRHLVRRRGQEARLRCSPMKGHSHVYWYRQLPEEGLKFMVYLQKENIIDESGMPKERFSAEFPKEGPSILRIQQVVRGDSAAYFCASSLRATSSYEQYFGPGTRLTVT.

The chain uses TRBV19 and TRBJ1-5; D ambiguous. V dropped 5 bases and J dropped 4 bases, with 15 bases sitting between them. This CDR3 has 15 residues. CDR1 and CDR2 (germline): LNHDA, SQIVND (reference sequence). The CDR3 region is CASSPEGGLNQPQHF. The CDR3 coding sequence is TGTGCCAGTAGTCCAGAGGGTGGATTAAATCAGCCCCAGCATTTT. The full variable domain, with the rest looked up from reference TRBV19 and TRBJ1-5, is DGGITQSPKYLFRKEGQNVTLSCEQNLNHDAMYWYRQDPGQGLRLIYYSQIVNDFQKGDIAEGYSVSREKKESFPLTVTSAQKNPTAFYLCASSPEGGLNQPQHFGDGTRLSIL.

This clone was counted once. J is TRBJ2-5 and V is TRBV3-1 (or the pseudogene TRBV3-2); 10 positions match TRBD2. The CDR3 sequence is 16 residues long. V was clipped by 0 bases and J by 4 bases; unmatched bases: 5. Germline V lookup: CDR1 LGHDT, CDR2 YNNKEL (reference sequence). The chain's CDR3 is CASSQDTAGGLETQYF. CDR3 DNA: TGTGCCAGCAGCCAAGATACAGCGGGAGGGCTAGAGACCCAGTACTTC.

This clone was observed a handful of times. Here the CDR3 DNA reads TGTGCCAGCAGCCCCGGCGGGGGGACTAGCTTTATTGAGCAGTTCTTC. Translation gives CASSPGGGTSFIEQFF. The genes are TRBV7-9 and TRBJ2-1; 9 nucleotides match TRBD2. In germline, CDR1 is SEHNR, CDR2 FQNEAQ (reference sequence). Losses at the gene ends were 5 bases for V and 9 bases for J; bases not matched to a gene: 14. The CDR3 runs 16 residues. Variable domain in full (rest from reference TRBV7-9 and TRBJ2-1): DTGVSQNPRHKITKRGQNVTFRCDPISEHNRLYWYRQTLGQGPEFLTYFQNEAQLEKSRLLSDRFSAERPKGSFSTLEIQRTEQGDSAMYLCASSPGGGTSFIEQFFGPGTRLTVL.

This clone was picked up one time. The chain recombines TRBV6-1 with TRBJ1-2, with 10 positions matching TRBD1. Germline trimming cut 3 bases from V and 4 bases from J; bases unmatched to any gene: 5. This CDR3 has 15 residues. The germline gives CDR1 MNHNS, CDR2 SASEGT. The CDR3 bases are TGTGCCAGCAGTGAGGGGGACAGGGGTGGCTATGGCTACACCTTC. It yields the protein CASSEGDRGGYGYTF.

The rearrangement joins TRBV6-5 to TRBJ1-1; 7 nucleotides align to TRBD1. The germline V gene encodes CDR1 MNHEY and CDR2 SVGAGI. This CDR3 has 13 amino acids. V lost 5 bases and J lost 5; bases outside the gene matches: 5. Here the CDR3 DNA reads TGTGCCAGCAGTACTAACAGGGGAACTGAAGCTTTCTTT. This translates into CASSTNRGTEAFF.

This clone was detected once. Different DNA sequences within this sample yield the same CDR3. The chain employs TRBV6-5 and TRBJ1-1; D is unclear. Germline CDR1 and CDR2: MNHEY and SVGAGI. The CDR3 runs 13 residues. V gave up 0 bases and J gave up 5 bases, with 7 bases separating them. CDR3 bases: TGTGCCAGCAGTTACTCGAGAGGGACTGAAGCTTTCTTT. Amino acid sequence: CASSYSRGTEAFF.

The count of this clone is one. The rearrangement joins TRBV9 to TRBJ2-1; the D is unclear. There are 16 residues in the CDR3. Germline V CDR1 and CDR2: SGDLS, YYNGEE. With 0 bases removed from V and 5 bases from J, the gap between germline ends came to 15 bases. This CDR3 reads CASSVALTQTDNEQFF. In DNA form, the CDR3 reads TGTGCCAGCAGCGTAGCGCTAACCCAAACAGACAATGAGCAGTTCTTC.

In this sample, this clone turned up a few times. CDR3 DNA: TGTGCCAGCAGCTTAGGACAGGATGAGAACACCGGGGAGCTGTTTTTT. Protein: CASSLGQDENTGELFF. V and J are TRBV7-9 and TRBJ2-2, with TRBD1 as a possible D gene (6 bases). Between the trimmed V and J ends, which lost 1 base and 1 base, there was a span of 10 bases. The CDR3 loop spans 16 amino acids. Germline loops: CDR1 SEHNR, CDR2 FQNEAQ (reference sequence).

The chain employs TRBV6-1 and TRBJ1-1; 10 bases match TRBD1. Germline CDR1 reads MNHNS; CDR2 reads SASEGT. The CDR3 contains 16 residues. Trimming took 3 bases from V and 4 from J; bases not matched to a gene: 8. The CDR3 DNA reads TGTGCCAGCAGTGACGGACAGGGGGTAGTGAGCACTGAAGCTTTCTTT. Its translation is CASSDGQGVVSTEAFF.

V and J are TRBV28 and TRBJ2-7; tentative D call: TRBD2 (5 bases). Germline CDR1 reads MDHEN; CDR2 reads SYDVKM. V was trimmed by 9 bases and J by 0 bases, leaving 15 bases between them. CDR3 length: 14 amino acids. CDR3 protein: CASFRRGSSYEQYF. Here the CDR3 DNA reads TGTGCCAGTTTCAGAAGAGGGAGCTCCTACGAGCAGTACTTC. The full variable domain, completed using reference TRBV28 and TRBJ2-7, is DVKVTQSSRYLVKRTGEKVFLECVQDMDHENMFWYRQDPGLGLRLIYFSYDVKMKEKGDIPEGYSVSREKKERFSLILESASTNQTSMYLCASFRRGSSYEQYFGPGTRLTVT.